A single T cell receptor beta chain is shown here with its context. The data were taken from a study of PD-1 and CTLA-4 blockade in melanoma. Trimming took off 6 bases at V and 8 bases at J, with 20 bases between the two ends. Germline V gene sequence: CDR1 MNHEY, CDR2 SMNVEV (reference sequence). The CDR3 is made up of 15 amino acids. The protocol was immunoSEQ multiplex PCR, while the TCRdb copy is restricted to in-frame clones and leaves out a portion. This sample has around 32,000 clones, with roughly nine tenths found just once. The starting material was CD8+ T cells from peripheral blood, obtained before anti-PD-1 treatment. This receptor was taken from a human donor with melanoma. The chain links TRBV27 to TRBJ2-1, with D possibly being TRBD2 (6 bases). The CDR3, as DNA: TGTGCCAGCAGCCCGACGGGACTGGAAATAGATGAGCAGTTCTTC. Its translation is CASSPTGLEIDEQFF.